This T cell receptor beta chain was identified in a study of T cells after somatic rescue of genetic block. This clone was picked up one time. Sequenced by immunoSEQ multiplex PCR; TCRdb stores in-frame clones only, minus some. This table holds 60,000 to 75,000 clones, roughly nine tenths found once. The CDR3 is made up of 15 amino acids. Germline V gene lookup returns CDR1 SEHNR and CDR2 FQNEAQ (reference sequence). V was pared by 0 bases and J by 6 bases, with 11 bases between. The sequencing sample was made of peripheral blood mononuclear cells (PBMCs). This TCR was sampled from a man between 35 and 55 years old. V usage is TRBV7-9 and J usage is TRBJ2-2, with D tentatively TRBD1 (6 bases). CDR3 in DNA: TGTGCCAGCAGCTTAGCACAGGGTCGCTCCGGGGAGCTGTTTTTT. Translated, it gives CASSLAQGRSGELFF.